One sample yielded the 18 T cell receptor beta chains listed below, sequenced in a study of identical twins. Via MiXCR, TCRdb re-called the 5' RACE reads, giving one row per CDR3 protein. The repertoire consists of some 600,000 distinct CDR3 sequences, with 7.1% occurring once and the leading ten covering about 1.6%. The same sample was also used in a study of yellow fever vaccine responses in identical twins.

Sequencing used PBMCs. These receptors came from a woman in her late teens or twenties in good health.

The V gene is TRBV6-6, the J gene TRBJ1-5, with D unclear. Trimming stripped 6 bases from V and 0 bases from J, with 6 bases between. The CDR3 has 13 amino acids. Germline-derived CDR1 and CDR2 are MNHNY and SVGAGI (reference sequence). The CDR3: CASRDLSNQPQHF. The CDR3, as DNA: TGTGCCAGCAGGGATCTTAGCAATCAGCCCCAGCATTTT.

This clonotype was detected only a few times. The chain carries TRBV6-5 and TRBJ2-2; TRBD1 or TRBD2 may be the D gene (7 bases each). The CDR3 covers 17 residues. V was trimmed by 2 bases and J by 0 bases, leaving 13 bases between them. Per the germline V gene, CDR1 is MNHEY and CDR2 is SVGAGI. DNA for the CDR3: TGTGCCAGCAGTTACGGGAGGGGACAGACGAACACCGGGGAGCTGTTTTTT. It translates to CASSYGRGQTNTGELFF.

This clonotype was detected many times. The chain recombines TRBV24-1 with TRBJ2-1, with 7 nucleotides matching TRBD2. CDR3 length: 17 residues. J lost 7 bases, V lost 0 bases, and 11 bases had no gene match. Germline values: CDR1 KGHDR, CDR2 SFDVKD. The CDR3 DNA reads as TGTGCCACCAGTGATTTGCCCCGGGCGGGAGCGGATAATGAGCAGTTCTTC. It specifies CATSDLPRAGADNEQFF.

This clonotype has ten or more counts. V usage is TRBV2 and J usage is TRBJ2-1; D gene unclear. The CDR3 covers 14 residues. The germline CDR1 and CDR2 sequences are SNHLY and FYNNEI. V shed 4 bases and J shed 0 bases, with 7 bases lying between them. The DNA of the CDR3 is TGTGCCAGCAGTGGGTTCGGCTCCTACAATGAGCAGTTCTTC. Translating gives CASSGFGSYNEQFF.

This chain links TRBV5-6 with TRBJ2-2; D is undetermined. Trimming took 0 bases from V and 13 from J, leaving 13 bases between them. The CDR3 runs 13 residues. CDR1 and CDR2 (germline): SGHDT, YYEEEE. The CDR3 sequence is CASSLAGTLWLFF. Written as DNA, the CDR3 is TGTGCCAGCAGCTTGGCCGGCACTTTGTGGCTGTTTTTT. Looking up the rest from reference TRBV5-6 and TRBJ2-2 gives the full variable domain: DAGVTQSPTHLIKTRGQQVTLRCSPKSGHDTVSWYQQALGQGPQFIFQYYEEEERQRGNFPDRFSGHQFPNYSSELNVNALLLGDSALYLCASSLAGTLWLFFGEGSRLTVL.

This clonotype turned up a few times. V and J are TRBV7-8 and TRBJ2-1; D is perhaps TRBD1 or TRBD2 (5 bases each). V lost 5 bases and J lost 3, with 17 bases in between. Germline CDR1 and CDR2: SGHVS and FQNEAQ. This CDR3 comprises 16 residues. The chain's CDR3 is CASSETLGPLYNEQFF. The CDR3 bases are TGTGCCAGCAGCGAAACGCTGGGACCCCTCTACAATGAGCAGTTCTTC.

This clonotype was recorded at least ten times. Compared with germline, one end of the junction differs, possibly owing to a read error. This sequence joins TRBV10-2 and TRBJ1-6, with 7 bases matching TRBD1. This CDR3 has 13 amino acids. In germline, CDR1 is WSHSY, CDR2 SAAADI. CDR3 in amino acids: CASETGYNSPLHF. The CDR3 nucleotides are TGCGCCAGCGAGACAGGGTATAACTCACCCCTCCACTTT.

This clonotype has ten or more counts. The V gene is TRBV20-1, the J gene TRBJ1-2, with 9 nucleotides matching TRBD1. J gave up 8 bases and V 6 bases, and 10 bases lay outside the gene matches. This CDR3 has 13 amino acids. Germline CDR1 reads DFQATT; CDR2 reads SNEGSKA (reference sequence). Here the CDR3 reads CSAPPGQGRGYTF. For the CDR3, the DNA is TGCAGTGCACCTCCGGGACAGGGTAGGGGCTACACCTTC.

This clonotype was observed a few times. An end of the junction differs from the germline gene, which may be a read error. V gene TRBV10-2 combines with J gene TRBJ1-1; the D gene is possibly TRBD1 (6 bases). Germline V CDR1 and CDR2: WSHSY, SAAADI. This CDR3 has 13 amino acids. In nucleotides, the CDR3 is TGCGCCAGCATCCCCGGACAGTATCCTGACGCTTTCTTT. Translating it yields CASIPGQYPDAFF.

This clonotype occurred many times. The gene calls are TRBV6-1 and TRBJ1-1, with D maybe TRBD1 (6 bases). Between the trimmed V and J ends, which lost 10 bases and 4 bases, there was a span of 22 bases. Germline assignment: CDR1 MNHNS and CDR2 SASEGT. This CDR3 has 15 amino acids. CDR3 residues: CATQDRGMGGTEAFF. The CDR3 nucleotides are TGTGCCACGCAGGACAGAGGCATGGGAGGCACTGAAGCTTTCTTT.

This clonotype has a count of ten or more. The chain links TRBV5-1 to TRBJ2-7; tentatively, D is TRBD1 (5 bases). Germline V lookup: CDR1 SGHRS, CDR2 YFSETQ. This CDR3 comprises 14 residues. Trimming took 3 bases from V and 3 from J, leaving 13 bases between them. The CDR3, as DNA: TGCGCCAGCAGCTCCCAGGGTCTAGACTACGAGCAGTACTTC. It encodes CASSSQGLDYEQYF.

The chain employs TRBV29-1 and TRBJ2-1, with TRBD2 matching over 7 bases. Germline V CDR1 and CDR2: SQVTM, ANQGSEA. The V segment lost 4 bases and the J segment 3 bases; nucleotides outside the gene matches: 6. The CDR3 is 14 residues long. This CDR3 reads CSVARDYDYNEQFF. CDR3 bases: TGCAGCGTTGCCCGGGACTACGACTACAATGAGCAGTTCTTC.

This clonotype occurred many times. The rearrangement links TRBV12-3 or TRBV12-4 to TRBJ2-3; a possible D gene is TRBD2 (5 bases). This CDR3 comprises 16 residues. Trimming took 6 bases from V and 5 from J, leaving 21 bases between them. CDR3 sequence (DNA): TGTGCCAGCAGCCCCCGGAGAGCCCTTGGGAGAGATACGCAGTATTTT. It translates to CASSPRRALGRDTQYF.

The V gene is TRBV5-1, the J gene TRBJ2-1; D might be TRBD1 (5 bases). V lost 2 bases and J lost 5, with 11 bases in between. This CDR3 has 14 residues. Germline V gene sequence: CDR1 SGHRS, CDR2 YFSETQ. The CDR3 loop is CASSFGHKDNEQFF. The DNA of the CDR3 is TGCGCCAGCAGCTTCGGACATAAAGACAATGAGCAGTTCTTC.

This clonotype was recorded at least ten times. The chain uses TRBV24-1 and TRBJ1-2; D unresolved. V was pared by 2 bases and J by 6 bases, with 9 bases between. CDR1 KGHDR and CDR2 SFDVKD come from the germline V gene. There are 13 residues in the CDR3. The CDR3 bases are TGTGCCACCAGTGATTCGATCCATAATGGCTACACCTTC. This gives the protein CATSDSIHNGYTF.

The table lists this clonotype with a few counts. The chain has TRBV6-2 or TRBV6-3 and TRBJ2-3, with D perhaps TRBD1 or TRBD2 (5 bases each). Germline V gene data show CDR1 as MNHEY and CDR2 as SVGEGT. The CDR3 length is 14 residues. V lost 6 bases and J 1 base, leaving 11 bases between the germline ends. The DNA for the CDR3 is TGTGCCAGCAGACATGGGACCCGCACAGATACGCAGTATTTT. This codes for CASRHGTRTDTQYF.

This clonotype was seen a handful of times. This chain connects TRBV12-3 or TRBV12-4 to TRBJ1-2; the match to TRBD1 covers 7 bases. The CDR3 is 15 amino acids. Trimming at V came to 3 bases and at J to 2 bases, leaving 6 bases not matched to a gene. The CDR3 region has the DNA TGTGCCAGCAGTTTCCAGGGGGAGGCGAACTATGGCTACACCTTC. This encodes CASSFQGEANYGYTF.

The CDR3 protein is CACSSRGLAGGYSTDTQYF. Here the CDR3 DNA reads TGTGCCTGCTCCTCCCGGGGACTAGCGGGGGGCTACAGCACAGATACGCAGTATTTT. V gene TRBV12-3 or TRBV12-4 combines with J gene TRBJ2-3; 15 bases fit TRBD2. Trimming took 11 bases from V and 0 from J; bases not matched to a gene: 15. This CDR3 region has 19 residues.